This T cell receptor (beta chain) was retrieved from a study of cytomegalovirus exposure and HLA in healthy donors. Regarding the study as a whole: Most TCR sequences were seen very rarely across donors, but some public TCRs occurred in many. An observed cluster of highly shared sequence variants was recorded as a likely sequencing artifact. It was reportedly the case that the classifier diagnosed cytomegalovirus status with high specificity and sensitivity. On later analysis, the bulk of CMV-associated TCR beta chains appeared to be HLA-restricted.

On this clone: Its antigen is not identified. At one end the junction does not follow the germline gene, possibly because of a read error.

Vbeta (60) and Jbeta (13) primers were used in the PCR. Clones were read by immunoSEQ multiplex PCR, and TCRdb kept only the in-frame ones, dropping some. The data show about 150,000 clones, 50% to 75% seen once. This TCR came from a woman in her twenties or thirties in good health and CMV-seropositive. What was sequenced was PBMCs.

CDR3 nucleotide sequence: TGTGCCAGCACTGAAGCCGGACAGGGCCTCAATCAGCCCCAGCATTTT. Protein: CASTEAGQGLNQPQHF. The chain carries TRBV2 and TRBJ1-5; 8 nucleotides match TRBD1. Per the germline V gene, CDR1 is SNHLY and CDR2 is FYNNEI. This CDR3 is built from 16 residues.